Listed below are T cell receptor beta chains from one sample, sequenced in a study of OX40 agonist ivuxolimab in advanced cancers. Here immunoSEQ multiplex PCR was the method, and the copy in TCRdb shows in-frame clones only, minus some. The sample lists 75,000 to 80,000 clones, approximately 95% occurring once. This specimen consisted of CD4+ or CD8+ T cells sorted from blood, obtained in a trial of the OX40 agonist ivuxolimab. The receptor source for this set is an adult with an advanced solid tumor such as melanoma, head and neck, liver or kidney cancer. Both conserved end residues are part of each CDR3. Each record gives: V gene, D gene, J gene, clone size, CDR3 protein, CDR3 DNA. The D gene is left open where the match is weak. Clone size is not always given. Where it is, it says once, few, many or a class for expanded clones.

>TRBV7-5|.|TRBJ2-5|.
CARSLYGQGAETQYF
TGTGCCAGAAGCTTGTATGGACAGGGGGCAGAGACCCAGTACTTC
>TRBV4-1|.|TRBJ1-2|.
CASSPYPEDYGYTF
TGCGCCAGCAGCCCCTATCCGGAGGACTATGGCTACACCTTC
>TRBV14|TRBD2|TRBJ2-7|.
CASSHPLAGVYEQYF
TGTGCCAGCAGCCATCCCCTAGCGGGAGTTTACGAGCAGTACTTC
>TRBV14|.|TRBJ1-2|.
CASSPPRDKTGYGYTF
TGTGCCAGCAGCCCCCCTCGGGACAAAACAGGCTATGGCTACACCTTC
>TRBV19|.|TRBJ1-2|.
CASHFSGINYGYTF
TGTGCCAGCCACTTTTCGGGGATTAACTATGGCTACACCTTC
>TRBV19|.|TRBJ2-7|.
CASSMAWEPTYEQYF
TGTGCCAGTAGTATGGCTTGGGAACCTACCTACGAGCAGTACTTC
>TRBV28|.|TRBJ2-2|.
CASTSRDRRGTGELFF
TGTGCCAGCACTTCGCGGGACAGAAGAGGCACCGGGGAGCTGTTTTTT
>TRBV9|.|TRBJ2-1|.
CASSAQQGSSSYNEQFF
TGTGCCAGCAGCGCCCAACAGGGTTCTAGCTCCTACAATGAGCAGTTCTTC
>TRBV5-4|TRBD2|TRBJ2-1|.
CASSNLAGGVYNEQFF
TGTGCCAGCAGCAATTTAGCGGGGGGTGTTTACAATGAGCAGTTCTTC
>TRBV5-5|.|TRBJ1-4|.
CASSLPTGDNEKLFF
TGTGCCAGCAGCCTTCCGACGGGAGATAATGAAAAACTGTTTTTT
>TRBV27|.|TRBJ2-7|.
CASSLQGQREQYF
TGTGCCAGCAGTTTACAGGGTCAGCGCGAGCAGTACTTC
>TRBV4-3|.|TRBJ2-1|once
CASSQKEWNEQFF
TGCGCCAGCAGCCAAAAAGAGTGGAATGAGCAGTTCTTC
>TRBV7-9|.|TRBJ2-3|.
CASSPPPGTNTDTQYF
TGTGCCAGCAGCCCTCCGCCAGGGACAAACACAGATACGCAGTATTTT
>TRBV7-7|.|TRBJ1-1|few
CASSLRMNTEAFF
TGTGCCAGCAGCTTACGCATGAACACTGAAGCTTTCTTT
>TRBV5-6|.|TRBJ2-7|.
CASSLSQGKYEQYF
TGTGCCAGCAGCTTGTCCCAGGGGAAGTACGAGCAGTACTTC
>TRBV4-3|TRBD2|TRBJ2-7|.
CASSWSGGSSYEQYF
TGCGCCAGCAGTTGGAGCGGGGGGAGCTCCTACGAGCAGTACTTC
>TRBV5-6|TRBD1|TRBJ2-7|.
CASSWGQASYEQYF
TGTGCCAGCAGCTGGGGACAGGCCTCCTACGAGCAGTACTTC
>TRBV4-3|TRBD1|TRBJ1-1|.
CASSQDMAGGLNTEAFF
TGCGCCAGCAGCCAAGATATGGCAGGGGGGTTGAACACTGAAGCTTTCTTT
>TRBV13|.|TRBJ1-1|.
CASSSAGAGVNTEAFF
TGTGCCAGCAGCTCCGCGGGGGCGGGGGTGAACACTGAAGCTTTCTTT
>TRBV15|TRBD1|TRBJ2-3|once
CATSLGTGVTDTQYF
TGTGCCACCAGCCTCGGGACAGGGGTAACAGATACGCAGTATTTT
>TRBV7-9|.|TRBJ2-3|few
CASSLAGSSTDTQYF
TGTGCCAGCAGCTTAGCGGGGTCTAGCACAGATACGCAGTATTTT
>TRBV14|.|TRBJ2-7|.
CASSPAAGVYEQYF
TGTGCCAGCAGCCCCGCGGCAGGGGTGTACGAGCAGTACTTC
>TRBV7-9|.|TRBJ1-2|.
CASSLGGNGYTF
TGTGCCAGCAGCTTAGGGGGAAACGGCTACACCTTC
>TRBV19|.|TRBJ2-3|.
CATGGWATDTQYF
TGTGCCACCGGCGGATGGGCCACAGATACGCAGTATTTT
>TRBV7-9|.|TRBJ1-2|few
CASSLFDSDGYTF
TGTGCCAGCAGCTTATTCGACAGCGATGGCTACACCTTC
>TRBV29-1|.|TRBJ1-2|.
CSAAAPPGARYGYTF
TGCAGCGCCGCTGCGCCCCCTGGGGCGAGGTATGGCTACACCTTC
>TRBV29-1|.|TRBJ2-4|.
CSVVGTWAKNIQYF
TGCAGCGTTGTCGGGACCTGGGCCAAAAACATTCAGTACTTC
>TRBV9|TRBD2|TRBJ2-5|.
CASSRDYSGRGQETQYF
TGTGCCAGCAGCCGTGACTATAGCGGGAGGGGGCAAGAGACCCAGTACTTC
>TRBV7-7|.|TRBJ1-1|.
CASSLDKVSTEAFF
TGTGCCAGCAGCTTAGATAAGGTTTCCACTGAAGCTTTCTTT
>TRBV7-9|TRBD1|TRBJ2-3|.
CASSYTTGGTDTQYF
TGTGCCAGCAGCTATACGACAGGGGGCACAGATACGCAGTATTTT
>TRBV5-1|.|TRBJ1-1|.
CASRDGNTEAFF
TGCGCCAGCAGAGACGGGAACACTGAAGCTTTCTTT
>TRBV6-5|.|TRBJ2-7|.
CASSYSGEDFNEQYF
TGTGCCAGCAGTTACTCGGGAGAGGACTTTAACGAGCAGTACTTC
>TRBV11-2|TRBD1|TRBJ2-1|.
CASSSPQGSTYNEQFF
TGTGCCAGCAGCTCACCACAGGGGAGCACCTACAATGAGCAGTTCTTC
>TRBV4-1|TRBD1|TRBJ1-1|.
CASRTGSSTEAFF
TGCGCCAGCAGGACAGGGAGTTCCACTGAAGCTTTCTTT
>TRBV7-2|TRBD1|TRBJ2-3|.
CASSLQGSRTDTQYF
TGTGCCAGCAGTTTACAGGGGTCCCGCACAGATACGCAGTATTTT
>TRBV28|.|TRBJ1-4|.
CASSLGGNNEKLFF
TGTGCCAGCAGTTTAGGGGGGAATAATGAAAAACTGTTTTTT
>TRBV27|TRBD2|TRBJ2-7|.
CASSSYWTSGSCEQYF
TGTGCCAGTTCCTCTTACTGGACTAGCGGGAGTTGCGAGCAGTACTTC
>TRBV28|TRBD2|TRBJ2-5|.
CASSPVAGGETRETQYF
TGTGCCAGCAGCCCCGTAGCGGGGGGCGAAACACGAGAGACCCAGTACTTC
>TRBV27|TRBD2|TRBJ2-3|.
CATSRLAGERGSDTQYF
TGTGCCACCTCCCGACTAGCGGGAGAACGGGGGTCAGATACGCAGTATTTT
>TRBV27|.|TRBJ2-7|.
CASTSTAHSYEQYF
TGTGCCAGCACCTCGACAGCGCACTCCTACGAGCAGTACTTC
>TRBV5-1|.|TRBJ2-1|.
CASQTTGGSPTPYNEQFF
TGCGCCAGCCAGACCACCGGCGGCTCACCCACCCCCTACAATGAGCAGTTCTTC
>TRBV27|TRBD2|TRBJ2-1|.
CASSLLAGAYNEQFF
TGTGCCAGCAGTCTACTAGCGGGAGCCTACAATGAGCAGTTCTTC
>TRBV9|.|TRBJ1-2|.
CASSVPSYGYTF
TGTGCCAGCAGCGTACCCAGCTATGGCTACACCTTC
>TRBV7-8|TRBD2|TRBJ2-3|.
CAISPPLAGGLDTQYF
TGTGCCATATCCCCCCCCCTAGCGGGAGGTTTGGATACGCAGTATTTT
>TRBV4-3|TRBD1|TRBJ1-5|.
CASSQGLGQNQPQHF
TGCGCCAGCAGCCAAGGATTGGGACAGAATCAGCCCCAGCATTTT
>TRBV28|TRBD1|TRBJ2-5|once
CASSLPLGQGASETQYF
TGTGCCAGCAGTTTACCATTAGGACAGGGGGCGTCGGAGACCCAGTACTTC
>TRBV7-6|.|TRBJ2-2|.
CASSLGPRVAGELFF
TGTGCCAGCAGCTTAGGTCCCAGAGTGGCCGGGGAGCTGTTTTTT
>TRBV7-2|.|TRBJ2-1|.
CASSLGLLPNFYNEQFF
TGTGCCAGCAGCTTAGGACTACTCCCCAACTTTTACAATGAGCAGTTCTTC
>TRBV5-1|.|TRBJ1-1|.
CASSLIHDRSMNTEAFF
TGCGCCAGCAGCTTGATCCATGATCGGTCCATGAACACTGAAGCTTTCTTT
>TRBV19|TRBD2|TRBJ2-7|few
CASSELAGGPYEQYF
TGTGCCAGTAGTGAGCTAGCGGGAGGGCCGTACGAGCAGTACTTC
>TRBV29-1|.|TRBJ1-5|.
CSVEGTEDNQPQHF
TGCAGCGTTGAGGGGACGGAGGACAATCAGCCCCAGCATTTT
>TRBV7-2|.|TRBJ2-1|.
CASSLAGSSYNEQFF
TGTGCCAGCAGCTTAGCGGGGAGCTCCTACAATGAGCAGTTCTTC
>TRBV6-1|.|TRBJ2-1|.
CASSEGTLFSQGRKDEQFF
TGTGCCAGCAGTGAAGGAACCCTCTTTTCTCAGGGAAGGAAGGATGAGCAGTTCTTC
>TRBV19|.|TRBJ2-7|.
CASSIFGAQPYEQYF
TGTGCCAGTAGTATCTTTGGGGCTCAGCCCTACGAGCAGTACTTC